This is a list of T cell receptor beta chains from one sample in a study of CD8 T cells in Susac syndrome. TCRdb reprocessed the immunoSEQ multiplex PCR reads with MiXCR, giving one entry per CDR3 protein. The table lists more than 100,000 distinct CDR3 sequences, around 80% of them singletons. Sequencing used CD8+ T cells from PBMCs. Receptors originate from a human donor with multiple sclerosis. Both conserved end residues are part of each CDR3. Each record gives: J gene, clone size, V gene, D gene, CDR3 DNA, CDR3 protein. D genes are given only for firm matches. The size entry is marked missing in some rows and otherwise reads once, few, many or a size class.

TRBJ2-1 | . | TRBV21-1 | . | TGTGCCAGCAATGGGGGGGATGGGACTAGCGAAGACAATGAGCAGTTCTTC | CASNGGDGTSEDNEQFF
TRBJ1-2 | . | TRBV25-1 | . | TGTGCCAGCACCGCAAACAGGGACCCTAACGGCTACACCTTC | CASTANRDPNGYTF
TRBJ1-5 | few | TRBV6-2/TRBV6-3 | . | TGTGCCAGCAGTTACCAGGGCCTGACGGAGCCCCAGCATTTT | CASSYQGLTEPQHF
TRBJ2-3 | once | TRBV19 | . | TGTGCCAGTAGTAATTTGAGGGAGGATCTGGCAGATACGCAGTATTTT | CASSNLREDLADTQYF
TRBJ2-1 | . | TRBV4-2 | . | TGTGCCAGCAGCCAAGATAAGCTCCAGAGATACAATGAGCAGTTCTTC | CASSQDKLQRYNEQFF
TRBJ1-2 | . | TRBV18 | . | TGTGCCAGCTCTCCACCCGAGAGGCGATCTAACTATGGCTACACCTTC | CASSPPERRSNYGYTF
TRBJ2-1 | . | TRBV24-1 | TRBD2 | TGTGCCACCAGTGATTTTTCTAGCGGGAGGACAGTCTTTGAGCAGTTCTTC | CATSDFSSGRTVFEQFF
TRBJ2-7 | . | TRBV4-1 | . | TGCGCCAGCAGCCCCCCCGGGGTTGAGCAGTACTTC | CASSPPGVEQYF
TRBJ2-1 | . | TRBV7-9 | TRBD1 | TGTGCCAGCAGCTCACAAGACAGGGGAGTTTACAATGAGCAGTTCTTC | CASSSQDRGVYNEQFF
TRBJ2-7 | . | TRBV7-9 | . | TGTGCCAGCAGCCCACCAGGTTTCGAGCAGTACTTC | CASSPPGFEQYF
TRBJ1-5 | once | TRBV4-1 | . | TGCGCCAGCAGCCGCTTTCCAGGGGATAATCAGCCCCAGCATTTT | CASSRFPGDNQPQHF
TRBJ2-2 | . | TRBV9 | . | TGTGCCAGCAGCGTTTGGGGGCTCACCGGGGAGCTGTTTTTT | CASSVWGLTGELFF
TRBJ2-1 | . | TRBV4-3 | . | TGCGCCAGCAGCCAAGTGGGATACAGTGAGCAGTTCTTC | CASSQVGYSEQFF
TRBJ1-1 | . | TRBV28 | . | TGTGCCAGCAGTTTGACGATCTCAGACACTGAAGCTTTCTTT | CASSLTISDTEAFF
TRBJ1-1 | . | TRBV7-9 | TRBD1 | TGTGCCAGCAGCTTAAACAGGGGGAACACTGAAGCTTTCTTT | CASSLNRGNTEAFF
TRBJ1-2 | few | TRBV27 | . | TGTGCCAGCAGTTTATTGGGCGGTAACTATGGCTACACCTTC | CASSLLGGNYGYTF
TRBJ2-7 | . | TRBV5-6 | TRBD1 | TGTGCCAGCAGCACGGGGACAGGGTATTTTTACGAGCAGTACTTC | CASSTGTGYFYEQYF